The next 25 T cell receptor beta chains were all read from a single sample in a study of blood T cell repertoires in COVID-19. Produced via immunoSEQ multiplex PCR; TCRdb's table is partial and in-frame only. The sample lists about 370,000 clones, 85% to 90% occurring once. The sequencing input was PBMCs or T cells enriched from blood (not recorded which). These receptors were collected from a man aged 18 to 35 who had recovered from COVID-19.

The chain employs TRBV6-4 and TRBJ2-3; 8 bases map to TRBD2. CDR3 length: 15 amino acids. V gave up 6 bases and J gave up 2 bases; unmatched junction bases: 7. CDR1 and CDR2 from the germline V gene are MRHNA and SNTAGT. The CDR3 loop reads CASSVGREDTDTQYF. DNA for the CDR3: TGTGCCAGCAGCGTTGGGCGGGAGGACACAGATACGCAGTATTTT.

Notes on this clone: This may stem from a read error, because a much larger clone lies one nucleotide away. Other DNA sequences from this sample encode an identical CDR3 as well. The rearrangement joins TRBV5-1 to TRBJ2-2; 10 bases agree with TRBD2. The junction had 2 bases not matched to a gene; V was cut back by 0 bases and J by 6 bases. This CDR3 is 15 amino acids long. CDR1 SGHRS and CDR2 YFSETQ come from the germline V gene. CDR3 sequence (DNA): TGCGCCAGCAGCTTGGTGGGACTAGCGTCCGGGGAGCTGTTTTTT. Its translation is CASSLVGLASGELFF.

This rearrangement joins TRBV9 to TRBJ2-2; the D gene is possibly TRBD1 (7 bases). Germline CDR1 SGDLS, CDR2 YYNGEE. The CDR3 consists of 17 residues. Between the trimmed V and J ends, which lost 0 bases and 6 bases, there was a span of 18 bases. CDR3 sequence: CASSVAWGAGGPGELFF. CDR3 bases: TGTGCCAGCAGCGTAGCTTGGGGAGCAGGGGGGCCCGGGGAGCTGTTTTTT.

The CDR3 protein is CASSLQGTYGYTF. The CDR3, as DNA: TGCGCCAGCAGCCTACAGGGGACCTATGGCTACACCTTC. This chain joins TRBV4-1 and TRBJ1-2; TRBD1 aligns across 7 bases. Germline V gene sequence: CDR1 MGHRA, CDR2 YSYEKL. The CDR3 has 13 amino acids. V lost 4 bases and J lost 4; bases outside the gene matches: 3.

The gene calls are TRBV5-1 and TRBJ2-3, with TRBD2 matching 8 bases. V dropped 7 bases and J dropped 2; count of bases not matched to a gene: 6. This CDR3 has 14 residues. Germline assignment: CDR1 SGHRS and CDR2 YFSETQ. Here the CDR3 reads CASFSGISTDTQYF. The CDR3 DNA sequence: TGCGCCAGCTTTAGCGGGATCTCCACAGATACGCAGTATTTT.

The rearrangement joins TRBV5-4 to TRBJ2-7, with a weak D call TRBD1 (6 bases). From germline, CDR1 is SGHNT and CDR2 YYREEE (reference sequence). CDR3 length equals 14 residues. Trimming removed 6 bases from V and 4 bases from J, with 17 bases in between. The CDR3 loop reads CASTLGGDVYEQYF. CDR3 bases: TGTGCCAGCACCCTAGGGGGAGACGTTTACGAGCAGTACTTC.

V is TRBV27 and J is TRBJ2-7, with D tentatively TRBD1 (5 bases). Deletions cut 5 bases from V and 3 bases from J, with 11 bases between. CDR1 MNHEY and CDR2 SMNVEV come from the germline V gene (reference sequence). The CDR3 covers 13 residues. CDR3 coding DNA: TGTGCCAGCAGTAGGGCAGGGTTCTACGAGCAGTACTTC. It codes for CASSRAGFYEQYF.

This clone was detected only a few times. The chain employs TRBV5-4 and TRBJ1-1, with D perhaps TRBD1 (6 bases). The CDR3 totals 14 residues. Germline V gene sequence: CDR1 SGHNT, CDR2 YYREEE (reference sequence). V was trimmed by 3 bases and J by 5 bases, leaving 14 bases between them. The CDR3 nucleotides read TGTGCCAGCAGCTCAGGGGAGGGTAGGACTGAAGCTTTCTTT. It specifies CASSSGEGRTEAFF.

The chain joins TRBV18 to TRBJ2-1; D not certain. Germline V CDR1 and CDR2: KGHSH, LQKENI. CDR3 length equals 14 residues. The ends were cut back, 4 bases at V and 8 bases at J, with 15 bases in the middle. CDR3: CASSRGLGIDEQFF. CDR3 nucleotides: TGTGCCAGCTCACGCGGCCTAGGTATCGATGAGCAGTTCTTC.

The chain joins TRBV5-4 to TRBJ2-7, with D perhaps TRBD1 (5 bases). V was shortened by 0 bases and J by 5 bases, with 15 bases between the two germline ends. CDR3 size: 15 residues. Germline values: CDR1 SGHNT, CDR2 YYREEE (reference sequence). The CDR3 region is CASSLVGRAEDEQYF. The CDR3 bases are TGTGCCAGCAGCTTGGTAGGCAGGGCTGAAGACGAGCAGTACTTC.

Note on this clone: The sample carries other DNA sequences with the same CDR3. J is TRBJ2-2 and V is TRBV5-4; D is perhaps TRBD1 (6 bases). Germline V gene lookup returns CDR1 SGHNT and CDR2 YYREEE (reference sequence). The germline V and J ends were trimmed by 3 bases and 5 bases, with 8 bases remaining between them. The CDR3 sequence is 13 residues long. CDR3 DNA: TGTGCCAGCAGCTCCCAGGGGACCGGGGAGCTGTTTTTT. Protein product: CASSSQGTGELFF.

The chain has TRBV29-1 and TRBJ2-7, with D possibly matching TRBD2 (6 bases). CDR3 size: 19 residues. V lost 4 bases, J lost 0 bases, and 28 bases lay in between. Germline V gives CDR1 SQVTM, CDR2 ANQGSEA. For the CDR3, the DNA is TGCAGCGTTGGGGTAGGGGTGGAGGGAGGCCCCTTTAGCTCCTACGAGCAGTACTTC. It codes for CSVGVGVEGGPFSSYEQYF.

CDR3 region: CASSQTYEQYF. CDR3 nucleotides: TGTGCCAGCAGTCAGACCTACGAGCAGTACTTC. The V gene is TRBV27, the J gene TRBJ2-7; D call uncertain. V was cut by 5 bases and J by 2 bases, with 4 bases left in between. CDR1 is MNHEY and CDR2 is SMNVEV in the germline V gene (reference sequence). This CDR3 contains 11 residues.

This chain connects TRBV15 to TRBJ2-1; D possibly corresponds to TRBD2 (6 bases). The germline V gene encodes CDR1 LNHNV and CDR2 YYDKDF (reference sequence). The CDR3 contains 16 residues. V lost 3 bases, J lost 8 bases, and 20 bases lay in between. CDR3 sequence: CATSRAGSAAGHEQFF. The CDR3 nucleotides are TGTGCCACCAGCAGGGCAGGGTCGGCAGCGGGCCATGAGCAGTTCTTC. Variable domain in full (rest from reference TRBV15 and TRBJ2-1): DAMVIQNPRYQVTQFGKPVTLSCSQTLNHNVMYWYQQKSSQAPKLLFHYYDKDFNNEADTPDNFQSRRPNTSFCFLDIRSPGLGDTAMYLCATSRAGSAAGHEQFFGPGTRLTVL.

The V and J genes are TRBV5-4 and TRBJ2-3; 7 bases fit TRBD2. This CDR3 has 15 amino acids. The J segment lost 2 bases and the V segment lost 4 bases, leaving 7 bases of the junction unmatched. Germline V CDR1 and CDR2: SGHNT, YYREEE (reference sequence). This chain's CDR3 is CASSGTSAHTDTQYF. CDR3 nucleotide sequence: TGTGCCAGCAGCGGAACTAGCGCCCACACAGATACGCAGTATTTT. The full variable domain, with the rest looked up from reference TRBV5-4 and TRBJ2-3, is ETGVTQSPTHLIKTRGQQVTLRCSSQSGHNTVSWYQQALGQGPQFIFQYYREEENGRGNFPPRFSGLQFPNYSSELNVNALELDDSALYLCASSGTSAHTDTQYFGPGTRLTVL.

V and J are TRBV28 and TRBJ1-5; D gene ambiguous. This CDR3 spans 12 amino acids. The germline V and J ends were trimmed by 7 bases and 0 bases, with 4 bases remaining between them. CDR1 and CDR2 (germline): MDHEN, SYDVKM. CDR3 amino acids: CASTHSNQPQHF. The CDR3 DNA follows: TGTGCCAGCACCCATAGCAATCAGCCCCAGCATTTT. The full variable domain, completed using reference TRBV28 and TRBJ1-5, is DVKVTQSSRYLVKRTGEKVFLECVQDMDHENMFWYRQDPGLGLRLIYFSYDVKMKEKGDIPEGYSVSREKKERFSLILESASTNQTSMYLCASTHSNQPQHFGDGTRLSIL.

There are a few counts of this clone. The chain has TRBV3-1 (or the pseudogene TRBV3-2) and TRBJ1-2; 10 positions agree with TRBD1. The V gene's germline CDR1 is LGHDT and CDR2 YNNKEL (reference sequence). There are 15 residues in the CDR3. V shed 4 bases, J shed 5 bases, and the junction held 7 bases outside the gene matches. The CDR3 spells CASSPGTGARYGYTF. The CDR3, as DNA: TGTGCCAGCAGCCCCGGGACAGGGGCGAGGTATGGCTACACCTTC.

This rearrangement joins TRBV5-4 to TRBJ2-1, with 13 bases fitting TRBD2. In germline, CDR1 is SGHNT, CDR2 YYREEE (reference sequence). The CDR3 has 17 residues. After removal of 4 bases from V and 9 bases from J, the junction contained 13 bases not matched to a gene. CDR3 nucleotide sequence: TGTGCCAGCAGCAGATCGGGACTAGCGGGGCCACCGGGTGAGCAGTTCTTC. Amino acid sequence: CASSRSGLAGPPGEQFF.

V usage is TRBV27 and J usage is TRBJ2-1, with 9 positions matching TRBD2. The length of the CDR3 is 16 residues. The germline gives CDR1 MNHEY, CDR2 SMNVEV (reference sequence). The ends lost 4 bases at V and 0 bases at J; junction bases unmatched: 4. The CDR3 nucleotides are TGTGCCAGCAGTTGGGGTAGCGGGAGCTCCTACAATGAGCAGTTCTTC. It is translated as CASSWGSGSSYNEQFF.

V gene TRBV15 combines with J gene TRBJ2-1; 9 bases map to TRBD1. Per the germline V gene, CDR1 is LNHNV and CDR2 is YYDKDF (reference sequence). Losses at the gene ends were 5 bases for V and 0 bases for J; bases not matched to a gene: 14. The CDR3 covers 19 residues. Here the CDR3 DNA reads TGTGCCACCAGCCTAAACAGGGGGCTATCAACAAGCTCCTACAATGAGCAGTTCTTC. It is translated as CATSLNRGLSTSSYNEQFF.

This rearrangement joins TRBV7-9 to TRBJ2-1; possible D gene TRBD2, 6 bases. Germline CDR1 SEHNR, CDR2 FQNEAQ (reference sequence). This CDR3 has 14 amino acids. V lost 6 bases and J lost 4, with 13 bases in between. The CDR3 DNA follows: TGTGCCAGCAGTCCACGCGGGGAATACAATGAGCAGTTCTTC. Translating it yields CASSPRGEYNEQFF.

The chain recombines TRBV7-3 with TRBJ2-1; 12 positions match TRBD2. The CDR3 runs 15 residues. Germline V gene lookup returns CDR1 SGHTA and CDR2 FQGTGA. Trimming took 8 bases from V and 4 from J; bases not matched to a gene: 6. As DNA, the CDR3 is TGTGCCAGCCAAGTGGGACTAGCGGGTTACAATGAGCAGTTCTTC. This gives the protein CASQVGLAGYNEQFF.

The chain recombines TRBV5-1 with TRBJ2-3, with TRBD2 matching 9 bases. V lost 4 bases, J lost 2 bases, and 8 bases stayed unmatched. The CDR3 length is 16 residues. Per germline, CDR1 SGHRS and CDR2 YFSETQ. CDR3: CASSRLAGDITDTQYF. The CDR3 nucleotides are TGCGCCAGCAGCCGATTAGCGGGAGATATCACAGATACGCAGTATTTT.

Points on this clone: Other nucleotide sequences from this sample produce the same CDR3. The CDR3 sequence is CASSLGQSYEQYF. CDR3 in DNA: TGTGCCAGCAGTTTAGGACAGTCCTACGAGCAGTACTTC. The chain couples TRBV28 to TRBJ2-7, with D possibly matching TRBD1 (6 bases). The germline V gene encodes CDR1 MDHEN and CDR2 SYDVKM. The CDR3 extends over 13 amino acids. V dropped 2 bases and J dropped 1 base, with 6 bases sitting between them.

In nucleotides, the CDR3 is TGTGCCAGCAGTGAAATGTTCGGTGTCGTGAGGGGGGCCAACGTCCTGACTTTC. Residues: CASSEMFGVVRGANVLTF. The chain couples TRBV6-1 to TRBJ2-6; D is uncertain. Germline lookup yields CDR1 MNHNS and CDR2 SASEGT. The CDR3 is made up of 18 amino acids. The ends were cut back, 2 bases at V and 4 bases at J, with 18 bases in the middle.